The clone carrying this T cell receptor beta chain showed up just a few times. What it recognizes is unknown. These data are taken from a study of T cells in localized non-small cell lung cancer. Method: immunoSEQ multiplex PCR; TCRdb's copy keeps in-frame clones and lacks some. The sample has around 90,000 clones; around 81% are singletons. This CDR3 is 14 amino acids long. V was pared by 6 bases and J by 2 bases, with 11 bases between. Germline-derived CDR1 and CDR2 are MNHEY and SVGAGI. Findings and caveats of the study: Because researchers sequenced only one region of the tumor, heterogeneity is still possible.

The material sequenced was PBMCs, taken before any cancer treatment. V and J are TRBV6-5 and TRBJ1-5; D not resolved. This clonotype originated in a man aged 35 to 69 with stage II squamous cell lung carcinoma. The CDR3 nucleotides are TGTGCCAGCAGCCGCGGGATCGGCAATCAGCCCCAGCATTTT. This translates into CASSRGIGNQPQHF.